The rows below give T cell receptor beta chains drawn from one sample of a study of Graves' ophthalmopathy and Graves' hyperthyroidism. TCRdb ran MiXCR on the multiplex PCR reads and lists one entry per CDR3 protein. The sample has roughly 1.1 million distinct CDR3 sequences, 36% seen once. Sequencing was done on a sample of peripheral blood or thyroid tissue (not recorded which). The receptors derive from an adult man with Graves' hyperthyroidism. Each CDR3 is given with its conserved first and last residue. The order of the fields is V gene, J gene, CDR3 protein.

V gene: TRBV6-6
J gene: TRBJ1-5
CDR3 protein: CASSPRIRTWDQPQHF

V gene: TRBV11-1
J gene: TRBJ2-2
CDR3 protein: CASSPLQNTGELFF

V gene: TRBV7-2
J gene: TRBJ1-2
CDR3 protein: CAGSRGRGGYTF

V gene: TRBV11-1
J gene: TRBJ2-5
CDR3 protein: CASSLEGAKTQYF

V gene: TRBV7-8
J gene: NA
CDR3 protein: CASSLRVNEQFF

V gene: TRBV20-1
J gene: TRBJ1-6
CDR3 protein: CSACVPGQGNSPLHF

V gene: TRBV29-1
J gene: TRBJ1-1
CDR3 protein: CSVTGYGTEASF

V gene: TRBV28
J gene: TRBJ2-7
CDR3 protein: CASSLSGQVTYEQYF

V gene: TRBV7-9
J gene: TRBJ1-1
CDR3 protein: CASSFVWPNTEAFF

V gene: TRBV11-2
J gene: TRBJ2-7
CDR3 protein: CASSLGFLASYEQYF

V gene: TRBV2
J gene: TRBJ2-7
CDR3 protein: CASSDLPAQISYEQYF

V gene: TRBV25-1
J gene: TRBJ2-7
CDR3 protein: CATRGVSYEQYF

V gene: TRBV29-1
J gene: TRBJ1-2
CDR3 protein: CSVEDRTGGGGYTF

V gene: TRBV29-1
J gene: TRBJ2-5
CDR3 protein: CSVETRESDAAWETQYF

V gene: TRBV7-9
J gene: TRBJ1-5
CDR3 protein: CASSFTSEPQHF

V gene: TRBV29-1
J gene: TRBJ2-5
CDR3 protein: CSVPDRAGETQYF

V gene: TRBV15
J gene: TRBJ2-7
CDR3 protein: CATSSHVMDNPVQYF

V gene: TRBV5-1
J gene: TRBJ1-2
CDR3 protein: CASSKRTGGYGYTF

V gene: TRBV10-3
J gene: TRBJ2-2
CDR3 protein: CAISEGLTDTGELFF

V gene: TRBV3-1
J gene: TRBJ1-5
CDR3 protein: CASSQGGQSNQPQHF